This TCR beta chain was sequenced in a study of cytomegalovirus exposure and HLA in healthy donors. Study-level findings and limits: TCR sequences were mostly rare, though some public TCRs occurred in many donors. The study labeled 164 TCR beta chains cytomegalovirus-associated. In vitro testing confirmed a few CMV-associated chains as specific for CMV antigens.

Concerning this clone: Its target is not known.

Produced via immunoSEQ multiplex PCR; TCRdb's table is partial and in-frame only. Of roughly 50,000 clones listed, around 93% are singletons. The donors were members of the validation cohort, which comprised 120 subjects and was separate from the first cohort of roughly 700 subjects. CDR1 and CDR2 from the germline V gene are MNHEY and SMNVEV (reference sequence). This CDR3 spans 13 amino acids. V trimming: 11 bases; J trimming: 6 bases; junction bases outside the gene matches: 10. Sequencing was done on a sample of PBMCs. The TCR sequence derives from a woman aged 18-30 years in good health and CMV-seropositive. This rearrangement joins TRBV27 to TRBJ2-3; 8 nucleotides align to TRBD2. The CDR3: CAATGGAGDTQYF. CDR3 DNA sequence: TGTGCCGCCACCGGGGGGGCAGGGGATACGCAGTATTTT.